The 31 T cell receptor beta chains given below trace back to one sample, sequenced in a study of cytomegalovirus exposure and HLA in healthy donors. The table came from immunoSEQ multiplex PCR; TCRdb's copy has only in-frame clones and leaves some out. The sample consists of about 180,000 clones, roughly nine tenths of them appearing once. Sequencing was performed on PBMCs. The receptors derive from a man in his late teens or twenties in good health and CMV-seropositive.

V and J are TRBV9 and TRBJ1-1; a weak D match, TRBD1 (6 bases). The CDR3 sequence is 14 residues long. Per the germline V gene, CDR1 is SGDLS and CDR2 is YYNGEE. Trimming shortened V by 0 bases and J by 4 bases, and 10 bases separated the two germline ends. DNA of the CDR3: TGTGCCAGCAGCGTAGAAGCCAGGGGCACTGAAGCTTTCTTT. It specifies CASSVEARGTEAFF.

The chain couples TRBV27 to TRBJ1-1, with 7 bases matching TRBD1. The CDR3 totals 16 residues. Germline CDR1 and CDR2: MNHEY and SMNVEV (reference sequence). The trim removed 6 bases at V and 1 base at J, leaving 11 bases unmatched. CDR3 protein: CASSIIPRTGNTEAFF. CDR3 coding DNA: TGTGCCAGCAGCATAATCCCCCGGACAGGGAACACTGAAGCTTTCTTT.

This clone was seen once. The rearrangement joins TRBV6-4 to TRBJ1-2; TRBD1 matches 7 bases. This CDR3 comprises 12 residues. The junction had 7 bases not matched to a gene; V was cut back by 2 bases and J by 13 bases. CDR1 is MRHNA, CDR2 SNTAGT, per germline. This CDR3 is CASSDGQGESTF. CDR3 coding DNA: TGTGCCAGCAGTGACGGTCAGGGGGAGTCCACCTTC.

DNA for the CDR3: TGTGCCTGGAGTGTAAGAGATAACGGGGAGCTGTTTTTT. Its protein is CAWSVRDNGELFF. The chain recombines TRBV30 with TRBJ2-2, with D hard to call. V dropped 0 bases and J dropped 7 bases, with 9 bases sitting between them. From germline, CDR1 is GTSNPN and CDR2 SVGIG (reference sequence). CDR3 length: 13 residues. Variable domain in full (rest from reference TRBV30 and TRBJ2-2): SQTIHQWPATLVQPVGSPLSLECTVEGTSNPNLYWYRQAAGRGLQLLFYSVGIGQISSEVPQNLSASRPQDRQFILSSKKLLLSDSGFYLCAWSVRDNGELFFGEGSRLTVL.

This chain links TRBV30 with TRBJ2-5, with 10 positions matching TRBD2. The junction had 7 bases not matched to a gene; V was cut back by 7 bases and J by 2 bases. CDR1 and CDR2 from the germline V gene are GTSNPN and SVGIG (reference sequence). The CDR3 runs 14 residues. The CDR3 DNA is TGTGCCTTCAGCGGGGGGGGAACACAAGAGACCCAGTACTTC. Translation gives CAFSGGGTQETQYF.

The CDR3 sequence is CASSFRSGQGGYEQYF. The DNA of the CDR3 is TGTGCCAGCAGCTTCCGCTCAGGACAGGGAGGCTACGAGCAGTACTTC. This chain uses TRBV11-2 with TRBJ2-7; 8 bases align to TRBD1. CDR1 is SGHAT and CDR2 is FQNNGV in the germline V gene. J lost 3 bases, V lost 3 bases, and 10 bases had no gene match. The CDR3 has 16 residues.

The rearrangement links TRBV11-3 to TRBJ2-1, with TRBD2 as a possible D gene (5 bases). The ends were cut back, 5 bases at V and 6 bases at J, with 8 bases in the middle. This CDR3 is built from 12 residues. Germline CDR1 and CDR2: SGHNT and YENEEA. The CDR3 reads CASSHGINEQFF. The CDR3 DNA sequence: TGTGCCAGCAGCCACGGGATCAATGAGCAGTTCTTC. Filled out from reference TRBV11-3 and TRBJ2-1, the complete variable domain reads EAGVVQSPRYKIIEKKQPVAFWCNPISGHNTLYWYLQNLGQGPELLIRYENEEAVDDSQLPKDRFSAERLKGVDSTLKIQPAELGDSAVYLCASSHGINEQFFGPGTRLTVL.

This clone was detected only a few times. The rearrangement joins TRBV2 to TRBJ1-2, with D hard to call. CDR3 length equals 11 residues. Germline V gene data show CDR1 as SNHLY and CDR2 as FYNNEI. Trimming took off 7 bases at V and 4 bases at J, with 7 bases between the two ends. The CDR3 protein is CASKRFYGYTF. CDR3 DNA: TGTGCCAGCAAGAGGTTCTATGGCTACACCTTC. Combining the CDR3 with reference TRBV2 and TRBJ1-2 gives the whole variable domain EPEVTQTPSHQVTQMGQEVILRCVPISNHLYFYWYRQILGQKVEFLVSFYNNEISEKSEIFDDQFSVERPDGSNFTLKIRSTKLEDSAMYFCASKRFYGYTFGSGTRLTVV.

The J gene is TRBJ2-5, the V gene TRBV28, with D possibly matching TRBD2 (5 bases). The CDR3 is 13 amino acids. Trimming shortened V by 10 bases and J by 0 bases, and 12 bases separated the two germline ends. Germline values: CDR1 MDHEN, CDR2 SYDVKM. For the CDR3, the DNA is TGTGCCACCTCCGCCGGGAACCAAGAGACCCAGTACTTC. Amino acids: CATSAGNQETQYF.

V is TRBV10-3 and J is TRBJ2-3; D perhaps matches TRBD2 (5 bases). The CDR3 is 14 residues long. Germline loops: CDR1 ENHRY, CDR2 SYGVKD. V lost 10 bases to trimming and J lost 0 bases, with 14 bases between them. The CDR3 loop is CATQDTRSTDTQYF. DNA of the CDR3: TGTGCCACCCAAGACACTAGGAGCACAGATACGCAGTATTTT.

The chain has TRBV18 and TRBJ2-5; D unclear. In germline, CDR1 is KGHSH, CDR2 LQKENI. This CDR3 is built from 14 residues. The V and J ends lost 0 bases and 0 bases respectively, with 5 bases between them. CDR3 coding DNA: TGTGCCAGCTCACCACCCCTGTACCAAGAGACCCAGTACTTC. It translates to CASSPPLYQETQYF.

The gene calls are TRBV7-9 and TRBJ2-3, with 7 bases identical to TRBD2. There are 16 residues in the CDR3. Germline V gene sequence: CDR1 SEHNR, CDR2 FQNEAQ (reference sequence). V shed 4 bases, J shed 3 bases, and the junction held 10 bases outside the gene matches. This CDR3 reads CASSSAWDGGTDTQYF. CDR3 coding DNA: TGTGCCAGCAGCTCGGCCTGGGACGGGGGGACAGATACGCAGTATTTT.

The chain couples TRBV18 to TRBJ2-2; 7 positions match TRBD2. Unmatched junction bases numbered 3, after V lost 6 bases and J lost 2 bases. The CDR3 loop spans 14 amino acids. Germline V CDR1 and CDR2: KGHSH, LQKENI. The chain's CDR3 is CASSGLPNTGELFF. The DNA for the CDR3 is TGTGCCAGCTCGGGACTACCAAACACCGGGGAGCTGTTTTTT.

The chain has TRBV5-4 and TRBJ2-5, with TRBD1 as a possible D gene (5 bases). Trimming cost V 5 bases and J 1 base, with 6 bases left between them. CDR1 SGHNT and CDR2 YYREEE come from the germline V gene (reference sequence). This CDR3 has 12 amino acids. The CDR3 is CASSDSQETQYF. The CDR3 nucleotides read TGTGCCAGCAGTGACAGCCAAGAGACCCAGTACTTC.

The chain is built from TRBV30 and TRBJ1-1; D gene uncertain. CDR1 is GTSNPN and CDR2 is SVGIG in the germline V gene (reference sequence). The V gene lost 8 bases and the J gene lost 0 bases, with 19 bases spanning the gap. The CDR3 is 15 amino acids. CDR3 in DNA: TGTGCCGGCGGTGATCCTATAAGGATGAACACTGAAGCTTTCTTT. As protein: CAGGDPIRMNTEAFF.

This clone has a count of ten or more. Other DNA sequences in the sample encode the same CDR3. The chain couples TRBV7-2 to TRBJ2-7; D is possibly TRBD2 (5 bases). With 1 base removed from V and 4 bases from J, the gap between germline ends came to 14 bases. The germline V gene has CDR1 SGHTA and CDR2 FQGNSA. This CDR3 contains 15 residues. CDR3 sequence (DNA): TGTGCCAGCAGCTTAGTTGGTGCGGGTTCATACGAGCAGTACTTC. As protein: CASSLVGAGSYEQYF.

This chain uses TRBV13 with TRBJ2-2; 7 bases map to TRBD1. Germline-derived CDR1 and CDR2 are PRHDT and FYEKMQ (reference sequence). J was trimmed by 6 bases and V by 5 bases; bases with no gene match: 6. The CDR3 consists of 14 residues. CDR3 sequence: CASSPVDRPGELFF. In DNA form, the CDR3 reads TGTGCCAGCAGCCCCGTGGACAGGCCCGGGGAGCTGTTTTTT.

The rearrangement joins TRBV11-2 to TRBJ2-5, with D unresolved. The CDR3 has 15 amino acids. Germline V gives CDR1 SGHAT, CDR2 FQNNGV. The germline V and J ends were trimmed by 2 bases and 2 bases, with 12 bases remaining between them. This CDR3 is CASSLLSRLQETQYF. The CDR3 DNA reads TGTGCCAGCAGCTTATTGTCGCGGTTGCAAGAGACCCAGTACTTC.

This chain connects TRBV5-1 to TRBJ2-2; tentative D call: TRBD2 (5 bases). Germline V gene data show CDR1 as SGHRS and CDR2 as YFSETQ. This CDR3 has 14 amino acids. The V gene lost 3 bases and the J gene lost 4 bases, with 10 bases spanning the gap. The CDR3 sequence is CASSSQSGTGELFF. CDR3 DNA: TGCGCCAGCAGCTCCCAGAGCGGCACCGGGGAGCTGTTTTTT.

This clone was seen a single time. The chain is built from TRBV4-2 and TRBJ2-7, with D maybe TRBD1 (5 bases). CDR3 length equals 14 residues. CDR1 and CDR2 from the germline V gene are LGHNA and YNFKEQ. Trimming took off 0 bases at V and 1 base at J, with 7 bases between the two ends. The CDR3 DNA reads as TGTGCCAGCAGCCAAGAACAGGAATCCTACGAGCAGTACTTC. As protein: CASSQEQESYEQYF.

The chain combines TRBV4-3 with TRBJ1-3; unclear D gene. V was trimmed by 0 bases and J by 2 bases, leaving 8 bases between them. The CDR3 is 15 amino acids. Germline lookup yields CDR1 LGHNA and CDR2 YSLEER. This CDR3 is CASSQDRGAGNTIYF. The CDR3 DNA is TGCGCCAGCAGCCAAGACCGCGGGGCTGGAAACACCATATATTTT.

This chain connects TRBV10-2 to TRBJ2-1, with D perhaps TRBD2 (5 bases). The CDR3 consists of 16 residues. Trimming took 6 bases from V and 8 from J, leaving 23 bases between them. Per the germline V gene, CDR1 is WSHSY and CDR2 is SAAADI. This CDR3 reads CASSPGGAATYDEQFF. CDR3 in DNA: TGCGCCAGCAGCCCCGGAGGAGCGGCAACTTACGATGAGCAGTTCTTC.

CDR3 DNA sequence: TGTGCCAGTAAACGACAGCGGGAGCCCTACAATGAGCAGTTCTTC. Translating it yields CASKRQREPYNEQFF. The gene calls are TRBV19 and TRBJ2-1, with 8 bases fitting TRBD2. The germline gives CDR1 LNHDA, CDR2 SQIVND (reference sequence). The CDR3 loop spans 15 amino acids. With 7 bases clipped from V and 2 bases from J, the junction kept 7 bases outside the gene matches.

The genes are TRBV27 and TRBJ2-1; 8 nucleotides line up with TRBD2. From germline, CDR1 is MNHEY and CDR2 SMNVEV (reference sequence). CDR3 size: 16 residues. J gave up 4 bases and V 5 bases, and 10 bases lay outside the gene matches. Here the CDR3 DNA reads TGTGCCAGCAGTGTAATCGGAGCGGGAGTGTACAATGAGCAGTTCTTC. Translating it yields CASSVIGAGVYNEQFF.

The gene calls are TRBV19 and TRBJ1-1, with D possibly being TRBD1 (5 bases). CDR1 is LNHDA, CDR2 SQIVND, per germline (reference sequence). V was shortened by 1 base and J by 2 bases, with 11 bases between the two germline ends. This CDR3 has 15 amino acids. The CDR3 is CASSIGAGPNTEAFF. In DNA form, the CDR3 reads TGTGCCAGTAGTATAGGAGCAGGGCCTAACACTGAAGCTTTCTTT.

The genes are TRBV5-6 and TRBJ2-2; the match to TRBD2 covers 7 bases. CDR3 length equals 16 residues. Per germline, CDR1 SGHDT and CDR2 YYEEEE. V dropped 0 bases and J dropped 4; count of bases not matched to a gene: 6. CDR3 nucleotides: TGTGCCAGCAGCTTGGTTAGACTAGCAGCCACCGGGGAGCTGTTTTTT. It is translated as CASSLVRLAATGELFF.

The genes are TRBV18 and TRBJ2-7; the match to TRBD2 covers 9 bases. The germline V gene encodes CDR1 KGHSH and CDR2 LQKENI. The ends lost 6 bases at V and 4 bases at J; junction bases unmatched: 10. The CDR3 loop spans 15 amino acids. The CDR3 DNA is TGTGCCAGCTCCCCAAGGGCGGGAGGGCCATACGAGCAGTACTTC. Its translation is CASSPRAGGPYEQYF.

This clone was recorded only once. The V call is TRBV6-5, the J call TRBJ2-2; tentatively, D is TRBD2 (6 bases). CDR1 is MNHEY and CDR2 is SVGAGI in the germline V gene. V lost 0 bases, J lost 8 bases, and 16 bases lay in between. CDR3 length equals 16 residues. In DNA, the CDR3 is TGTGCCAGCAGTTACTCAGGAGGGTTAGTCGAGGGGGAGCTGTTTTTT. Translating gives CASSYSGGLVEGELFF.

The chain links TRBV19 to TRBJ2-7; TRBD1 agrees at 11 bases. The CDR3 runs 15 residues. The J segment lost 6 bases and the V segment lost 11 bases, leaving 15 bases of the junction unmatched. Germline V CDR1 and CDR2: LNHDA, SQIVND (reference sequence). The CDR3, as DNA: TGTGCCTCCAAGGTCGGGACAGGGGGTGTTGGCGAGCAGTACTTC. Protein sequence: CASKVGTGGVGEQYF.

The rearrangement links TRBV7-9 to TRBJ1-1; maybe TRBD1 (5 bases). This CDR3 spans 15 amino acids. CDR1 is SEHNR and CDR2 is FQNEAQ in the germline V gene (reference sequence). The V gene lost 2 bases and the J gene lost 1 base, with 11 bases spanning the gap. CDR3 sequence (DNA): TGTGCCAGCAGCTTAACTAACCAGGGGAACACTGAAGCTTTCTTT. Protein product: CASSLTNQGNTEAFF.

This chain uses TRBV7-9 with TRBJ2-7; D is possibly TRBD2 (5 bases). Trimming shortened V by 4 bases and J by 4 bases, and 20 bases separated the two germline ends. The germline V gene encodes CDR1 SEHNR and CDR2 FQNEAQ (reference sequence). This CDR3 is built from 16 residues. CDR3 in DNA: TGTGCCAGCAGCTCAAGACATACTAGGGAGTCTTACGAGCAGTACTTC. The encoded protein is CASSSRHTRESYEQYF.